The text below deals with one T cell receptor (beta chain). The data originate from a study of OX40 agonist ivuxolimab in advanced cancers. Libraries were prepared by immunoSEQ multiplex PCR; TCRdb keeps only in-frame clonotypes and omits some of them. Among 120,000 or so clones, over 85% were seen once, and the ten largest hold roughly 0.15%. The V gene lost 6 bases and the J gene lost 0 bases, with 18 bases spanning the gap. CDR1 and CDR2 (germline): LNHDA, SQIVND (reference sequence). The length of the CDR3 is 17 residues. The receptor was derived from an adult with an advanced solid tumor such as melanoma, head and neck, liver or kidney cancer. The sequencing used CD4+ or CD8+ T cells sorted from blood, collected in a trial of the OX40 agonist ivuxolimab. The chain couples TRBV19 to TRBJ1-3; D gene unclear. CDR3 DNA sequence: TGTGCCAGTAGAAGAGAGTCGGACTCTTACTCTGGAAACACCATATATTTT. It codes for CASRRESDSYSGNTIYF.